The 20 T cell receptor beta chains in this list originate from one sample, sequenced in a study of neurological immune-mediated disorders (dated by TCRdb to the late 2010s). The method was 5' RACE. Sequencing used an Illumina HiSeq 2500. TCRdb ran its own pipeline on the public reads, namely fastp trimming at Q25 and MiXCR clone calling, and kept in-frame beta chains. Each CDR3 protein appears once, grouped with its most common genes and DNA. Counted in this sample were about 33,000 distinct CDR3 sequences; over 1.2% of them appeared once. Of the sample, around 9.2% is held by the ten largest clones. The sample was PBMCs. Receptor source: a woman aged 30 to 39 with multiple sclerosis.

This clonotype was picked up many times. This sequence joins TRBV27 and TRBJ2-1; 7 positions agree with TRBD2. Germline CDR1 is MNHEY and CDR2 is SMNVEV (reference sequence). This CDR3 is 14 amino acids long. V trimming: 3 bases; J trimming: 8 bases; junction bases outside the gene matches: 7. CDR3 sequence reads: CASSFQRGRDEQFF. CDR3 DNA sequence: TGTGCCAGCAGTTTCCAGCGGGGAAGGGATGAGCAGTTCTTC.

This clonotype has at least ten counts. V and J are TRBV12-3 or TRBV12-4 and TRBJ1-1; 9 bases are shared with TRBD1. After removal of 1 base from V and 6 bases from J, the junction contained 3 bases not matched to a gene. There are 14 residues in the CDR3. This chain's CDR3 is CASSLGGQGAEAFF. The CDR3 nucleotides read TGTGCCAGCAGTTTAGGGGGACAGGGAGCTGAAGCTTTCTTT.

This clonotype has ten or more counts. This chain links TRBV10-3 with TRBJ2-4; TRBD1 matches 10 bases. Germline V CDR1 and CDR2: ENHRY, SYGVKD. The CDR3 length is 14 residues. V shed 7 bases and J 8 bases; nucleotides not matched to a gene: 8. CDR3 nucleotide sequence: TGTGCCATCAAGGGCGGGACAGGGGCTGACATTCAGTACTTC. Protein product: CAIKGGTGADIQYF.

This clonotype was recorded many times. The rearrangement links TRBV7-7 to TRBJ2-5; D ambiguous. Trimming cost V 5 bases and J 2 bases, with 12 bases left between them. This CDR3 is 14 amino acids long. Per germline, CDR1 SSHAT and CDR2 FNYEAQ (reference sequence). The CDR3 DNA is TGTGCCAGCAGCGGACCAGGAATTCAAGAGACCCAGTACTTC. It yields the protein CASSGPGIQETQYF.

This clonotype showed up many times. The chain employs TRBV7-3 and TRBJ2-3, with 8 bases aligning to TRBD1. The CDR3 is 15 amino acids. V lost 6 bases, J lost 0 bases, and 5 bases stayed unmatched. Germline V lookup: CDR1 SGHTA, CDR2 FQGTGA. DNA for the CDR3: TGTGCCAGCAGTATAACAGGGGGGAGCACAGATACGCAGTATTTT. Encoded protein: CASSITGGSTDTQYF.

This clonotype was seen at least ten times. The genes are TRBV7-2 and TRBJ2-6; D call uncertain. Germline CDR1 is SGHTA and CDR2 is FQGNSA. V was pared by 5 bases and J by 2 bases, with 10 bases between. The CDR3 is 15 amino acids. CDR3 in DNA: TGTGCCAGCAGCCCAACAGACACTGGGGCCAACGTCCTGACTTTC. It translates to CASSPTDTGANVLTF.

This clonotype has at least ten counts. The J gene is TRBJ1-5, the V gene TRBV10-3; no clear D gene. Germline V gene data show CDR1 as ENHRY and CDR2 as SYGVKD. The CDR3 has 13 amino acids. The V and J ends lost 10 bases and 0 bases respectively, with 10 bases between them. CDR3 sequence reads: CATGSYSNQPQHF. The CDR3 nucleotides are TGTGCCACCGGCAGCTATAGCAATCAGCCCCAGCATTTT.

This clonotype appeared many times. The rearrangement joins TRBV7-6 to TRBJ1-1; D may be TRBD1 (5 bases). The CDR3 is made up of 14 amino acids. Germline CDR1 reads SGHVS; CDR2 reads FNYEAQ. V lost 5 bases, J lost 4 bases, and 14 bases lay in between. CDR3 sequence reads: CASSKSGGSTEAFF. The CDR3 DNA reads TGTGCCAGCAGCAAAAGTGGGGGGAGCACTGAAGCTTTCTTT.

This clonotype showed up many times. The rearrangement joins TRBV29-1 to TRBJ2-5; 12 bases align to TRBD1. Germline loops: CDR1 SQVTM, CDR2 ANQGSEA. J was trimmed by 3 bases and V by 3 bases; bases with no gene match: 5. There are 15 residues in the CDR3. CDR3 coding DNA: TGCAGCGTTGATCAGGGACAGGGGGCTGAAGAGACCCAGTACTTC. This translates into CSVDQGQGAEETQYF.

This clonotype was detected ten times or more. The chain combines TRBV6-2 or TRBV6-3 with TRBJ2-1; 7 bases fit TRBD1. This CDR3 comprises 13 residues. V dropped 11 bases and J dropped 8; count of bases not matched to a gene: 12. CDR1 MNHEY and CDR2 SVGEGT come from the germline V gene. The CDR3 loop is CAASRDRVYEQFF. In DNA, the CDR3 is TGTGCCGCCTCTCGAGACAGGGTGTATGAGCAGTTCTTC.

This clonotype was counted at least ten times. V is TRBV10-3 and J is TRBJ2-3, with D maybe TRBD2 (7 bases). Trimming took off 8 bases at V and 5 bases at J, with 17 bases between the two ends. CDR3 length: 14 residues. Germline CDR1 ENHRY, CDR2 SYGVKD. The CDR3 spells CAIARGGVLDTQYF. Here the CDR3 DNA reads TGTGCCATCGCTAGAGGGGGGGTCCTAGATACGCAGTATTTT.

This clonotype was counted ten times or more. The rearrangement uses TRBV6-2 or TRBV6-3 and TRBJ2-5; tentative D call: TRBD2 (5 bases). CDR1 MNHEY and CDR2 SVGEGT come from the germline V gene. There are 16 residues in the CDR3. The V end was cut by 2 bases, the J end by 2 bases, with 15 bases between. DNA of the CDR3: TGTGCCAGCAGTTACCCGAACGGACTTATGCAAGAGACCCAGTACTTC. Its translation: CASSYPNGLMQETQYF.

At least ten counts were recorded for this clonotype. V usage is TRBV24-1 and J usage is TRBJ2-1; D is perhaps TRBD2 (6 bases). Germline CDR1 is KGHDR and CDR2 is SFDVKD. The CDR3 contains 11 residues. The germline V and J ends were trimmed by 12 bases and 9 bases, with 14 bases remaining between them. The CDR3 region is CASRYGGEQFF. The CDR3 nucleotides are TGTGCCTCGAGGTACGGGGGTGAGCAGTTCTTC.

This clonotype was detected many times. This chain connects TRBV18 to TRBJ1-2; D call uncertain. V lost 2 bases, J lost 8 bases, and 9 bases lay in between. Germline V gives CDR1 KGHSH, CDR2 LQKENI. CDR3 length: 12 amino acids. CDR3 loop: CASSPYREGYTF. The CDR3 bases are TGTGCCAGCTCACCATACCGGGAAGGCTACACCTTC. Together with reference TRBV18 and TRBJ1-2, the CDR3 gives the full variable domain: NAGVMQNPRHLVRRRGQEARLRCSPMKGHSHVYWYRQLPEEGLKFMVYLQKENIIDESGMPKERFSAEFPKEGPSILRIQQVVRGDSAAYFCASSPYREGYTFGSGTRLTVV.

This clonotype was seen at least ten times. The V gene is TRBV3-1, the J gene TRBJ2-3; D unclear. The CDR3 length is 15 residues. The germline CDR1 and CDR2 sequences are LGHDT and YNNKEL (reference sequence). V was clipped by 4 bases and J by 1 base, with 12 bases between them. CDR3 coding DNA: TGTGCCAGCAGCCTTATCCCGGAACGCACAGATACGCAGTATTTT. It translates to CASSLIPERTDTQYF.

This clonotype was observed at least ten times. J is TRBJ2-5 and V is TRBV12-3 or TRBV12-4; 15 bases map to TRBD2. This CDR3 comprises 19 residues. After removal of 5 bases from V and 1 base from J, the junction contained 11 bases not matched to a gene. CDR3 residues: CASSTSGTSGGLGQETQYF. The CDR3 coding sequence is TGTGCCAGCAGTACCTCCGGGACTAGCGGGGGGTTGGGCCAAGAGACCCAGTACTTC.

This clonotype came up many times. The chain combines TRBV12-3 or TRBV12-4 with TRBJ2-1, with TRBD2 identical over 10 bases. With 5 bases clipped from V and 9 bases from J, the junction kept 7 bases outside the gene matches. The CDR3 runs 14 residues. CDR3: CASSPQRGGGEQFF. In DNA form, the CDR3 reads TGTGCCAGCAGTCCCCAGCGGGGGGGAGGTGAGCAGTTCTTC.

This clonotype was detected ten times or more. The chain joins TRBV3-1 to TRBJ2-1, with D tentatively TRBD2 (5 bases). Germline V gene lookup returns CDR1 LGHDT and CDR2 YNNKEL (reference sequence). The CDR3 runs 13 residues. V lost 2 bases, J lost 9 bases, and 11 bases lay in between. CDR3 sequence (DNA): TGTGCCAGCAGCCAAACCCGGACTGGTGAGCAGTTCTTC. Amino acid sequence: CASSQTRTGEQFF.

The V call is TRBV20-1, the J call TRBJ2-1; 10 bases align to TRBD1. Germline V gene data show CDR1 as DFQATT and CDR2 as SNEGSKA (reference sequence). The CDR3 loop spans 15 amino acids. Trimming at V came to 6 bases and at J to 0 bases, leaving 5 bases not matched to a gene. DNA for the CDR3: TGCAGTGCCCCCGGGACAGGGGTCTCCTACAATGAGCAGTTCTTC. Its protein is CSAPGTGVSYNEQFF.

This clonotype has ten or more counts. This chain connects TRBV5-5 to TRBJ1-4; no reliable D call. From germline, CDR1 is SGHKS and CDR2 YYEKEE (reference sequence). The germline V and J ends were trimmed by 2 bases and 4 bases, with 3 bases remaining between them. This CDR3 region has 12 residues. CDR3 loop: CASSFHNEKLFF. CDR3 in DNA: TGTGCCAGCAGCTTTCATAATGAAAAACTGTTTTTT. The entire variable domain, with the rest obtained from reference TRBV5-5 and TRBJ1-4, is as follows: DAGVTQSPTHLIKTRGQQVTLRCSPISGHKSVSWYQQVLGQGPQFIFQYYEKEERGRGNFPDRFSARQFPNYSSELNVNALLLGDSALYLCASSFHNEKLFFGSGTQLSVL.